The rows below give T cell receptor beta chains drawn from one sample of a study of blood T cell repertoires in COVID-19. Data came from immunoSEQ multiplex PCR; TCRdb stores just in-frame clones and leaves some out. The sample has about 78,000 clones; roughly 91% are singletons. Sequencing was performed on peripheral blood. These TCRs come from a woman in her 50s in a cohort sampled during active COVID-19. Each CDR3 is given without its conserved first and last residue. A clone size is listed for some rows: how often the clone was seen (once, few, many), or a class if it is expanded.

clone size: .; V gene: TRBV11-3; J gene: TRBJ2-1; CDR3 protein: ASSLGPGLAAVNEQF
clone size: .; V gene: TRBV19; J gene: TRBJ2-7; CDR3 protein: ASSRDSPYEQY
clone size: .; V gene: TRBV15; J gene: TRBJ2-5; CDR3 protein: ATSARRDRGGTQY
clone size: .; V gene: TRBV28; J gene: TRBJ2-2; CDR3 protein: ASSSFSGRATGELF
clone size: .; V gene: TRBV7-3; J gene: TRBJ2-5; CDR3 protein: ASSFTTGETQY
clone size: .; V gene: TRBV24-1; J gene: TRBJ2-3; CDR3 protein: ATMGPPQAGTREGDTQY
clone size: .; V gene: TRBV4-2; J gene: TRBJ1-5; CDR3 protein: ASSPSWADYNQPQH
clone size: .; V gene: TRBV19; J gene: TRBJ2-1; CDR3 protein: ASSIDTGSSYNEQF
clone size: .; V gene: TRBV19; J gene: TRBJ1-5; CDR3 protein: ASSIPDQPQH
clone size: .; V gene: TRBV28; J gene: TRBJ1-5; CDR3 protein: ASNGVGDQPQH
clone size: .; V gene: TRBV28; J gene: TRBJ2-7; CDR3 protein: ASSLSQSDEQY
clone size: .; V gene: TRBV7-9; J gene: TRBJ2-5; CDR3 protein: ASSLAVQAGETQY
clone size: .; V gene: TRBV9; J gene: TRBJ2-7; CDR3 protein: ASSVETSGYEQY
clone size: .; V gene: TRBV15; J gene: TRBJ1-2; CDR3 protein: ATSKQTGAGYGYT
clone size: .; V gene: TRBV5-4; J gene: TRBJ2-5; CDR3 protein: ASSSGFLLETQY
clone size: .; V gene: TRBV2; J gene: TRBJ2-6; CDR3 protein: ASGGRRVSGANVLT
clone size: .; V gene: TRBV6-5; J gene: TRBJ2-7; CDR3 protein: ASSNDYSGEQY
clone size: few; V gene: TRBV6-5; J gene: TRBJ2-7; CDR3 protein: ASRGTGGDEQY
clone size: .; V gene: TRBV3-1/TRBV3-2; J gene: TRBJ1-1; CDR3 protein: ASSQETGPAF
clone size: once; V gene: TRBV19; J gene: TRBJ1-5; CDR3 protein: ASSGPGSTNQPQH
clone size: .; V gene: TRBV7-3; J gene: TRBJ2-5; CDR3 protein: ASSLGLAGEETQY
clone size: .; V gene: TRBV9; J gene: TRBJ1-2; CDR3 protein: ASSVEGGTGFYGYT
clone size: .; V gene: TRBV28; J gene: TRBJ1-1; CDR3 protein: ASGGAAEAF
clone size: .; V gene: TRBV19; J gene: TRBJ2-5; CDR3 protein: ASSSRGRSPQETQY
clone size: once; V gene: TRBV19; J gene: TRBJ1-1; CDR3 protein: ASSILPGQGPTEAF
clone size: .; V gene: TRBV6-5; J gene: TRBJ1-1; CDR3 protein: ASSYSGSGTEAF
clone size: .; V gene: TRBV7-2; J gene: TRBJ2-5; CDR3 protein: ASSLWAGQETQY
clone size: .; V gene: TRBV12-3/TRBV12-4; J gene: TRBJ2-7; CDR3 protein: ASSVAGKDEQY
clone size: .; V gene: TRBV5-1; J gene: TRBJ1-1; CDR3 protein: ASNNRGYETEAF
clone size: .; V gene: TRBV5-1; J gene: TRBJ2-1; CDR3 protein: ASSRLQGSSYNEQF
clone size: .; V gene: TRBV6-4; J gene: TRBJ2-5; CDR3 protein: ASSPSEGSGTQY
clone size: .; V gene: TRBV1; J gene: TRBJ2-7; CDR3 protein: TSSLGTSGFSYEQY
clone size: .; V gene: TRBV19; J gene: TRBJ2-2; CDR3 protein: ASQPGQGINTGELF
clone size: .; V gene: TRBV19; J gene: TRBJ1-6; CDR3 protein: ATAGGNSPLH
clone size: .; V gene: TRBV9; J gene: TRBJ1-2; CDR3 protein: ASSATSQGDYGYT
clone size: .; V gene: TRBV20-1; J gene: TRBJ2-3; CDR3 protein: SGLVLAQY
clone size: .; V gene: TRBV9; J gene: TRBJ2-1; CDR3 protein: ASSVSSGKANEQF